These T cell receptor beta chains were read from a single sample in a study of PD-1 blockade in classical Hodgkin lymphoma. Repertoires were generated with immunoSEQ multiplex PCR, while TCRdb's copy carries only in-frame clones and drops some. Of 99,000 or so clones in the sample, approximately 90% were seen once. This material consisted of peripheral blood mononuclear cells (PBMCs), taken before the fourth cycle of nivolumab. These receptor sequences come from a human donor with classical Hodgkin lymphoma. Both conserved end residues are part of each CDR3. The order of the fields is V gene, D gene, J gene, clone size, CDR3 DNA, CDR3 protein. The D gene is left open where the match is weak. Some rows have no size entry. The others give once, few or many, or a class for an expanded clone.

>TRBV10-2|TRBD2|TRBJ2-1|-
TGCGCCAGCAGGGTATTACTAGCGGGAGGAGATAATGAGCAGTTCTTC
CASRVLLAGGDNEQFF
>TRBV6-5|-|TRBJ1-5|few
TGTGCCAGCAGTTACTCCCAGTACAATCAGCCCCAGCATTTT
CASSYSQYNQPQHF
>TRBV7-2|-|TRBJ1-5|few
TGTGCCAGCAGCCTCCATATGGGCAATCAGCCCCAGCATTTT
CASSLHMGNQPQHF
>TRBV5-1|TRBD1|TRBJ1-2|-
TGCGCCAGCAGCTTGGATCCAGGGGGCGATGGCTACACCTTC
CASSLDPGGDGYTF
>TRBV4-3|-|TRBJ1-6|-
TGCGCCAGCAGCCAAGATGGTACAGGGCCAAGTTCACCCCTCCACTTT
CASSQDGTGPSSPLHF
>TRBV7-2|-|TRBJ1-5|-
TGTGCCAGCAGCTCGACCGGCAATCAGCCCCAGCATTTT
CASSSTGNQPQHF
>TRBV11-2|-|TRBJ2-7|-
TGTGCCAGCAGCTTAGAATTCGGGGGCGAGCAGTACTTC
CASSLEFGGEQYF
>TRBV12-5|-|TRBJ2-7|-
TGTGCTAGTGGCCCTGGAGCCTTACCCTCCTACGAGCAGTACTTC
CASGPGALPSYEQYF
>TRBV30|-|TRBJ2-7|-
TGTGCCTGGAATGAGGATTACTACGAGCAGTACTTC
CAWNEDYYEQYF
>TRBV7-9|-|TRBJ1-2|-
TGTGCCAGCAGCGGATTCGACTATGGCTACACCTTC
CASSGFDYGYTF
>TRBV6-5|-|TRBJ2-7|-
TGTGCCAGCAAACGGGAGAGGGGCTCCTACGAGCAGTACTTC
CASKRERGSYEQYF
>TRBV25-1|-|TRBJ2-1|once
TGTGCCAGCAGACTACTAGCCAATGAGCAGTTCTTC
CASRLLANEQFF
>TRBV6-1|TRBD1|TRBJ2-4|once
TGTGCCAGCAGTGTATTACCGGGACAGGGCGACATTCAGTACTTC
CASSVLPGQGDIQYF
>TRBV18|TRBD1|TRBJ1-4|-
TGTGCCAGCTCGGAGACGGCAGGGGGCCTGGGGGAAAAACTGTTTTTT
CASSETAGGLGEKLFF
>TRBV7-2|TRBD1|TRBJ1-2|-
TGTGCCAGCAGCTTACGACAGGGCGGCTACTATGGCTACACCTTC
CASSLRQGGYYGYTF
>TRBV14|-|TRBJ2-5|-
TGTGCCAGCAGCCAAGATCGGACCAAATTTCAGTACTTC
CASSQDRTKFQYF
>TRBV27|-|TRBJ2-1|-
TGTGCCAGCAGTCCCTACCCGGCAGGGAATGAGCAGTTCTTC
CASSPYPAGNEQFF
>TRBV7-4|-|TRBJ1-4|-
TGTGCCAGCAGCTTATCAGGGGTCCAATCTAATGAAAAACTGTTTTTT
CASSLSGVQSNEKLFF
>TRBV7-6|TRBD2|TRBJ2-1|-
TGTGCCAGCAGCTTAGGGCCCGGACTAGCGGAGACCGGTGAGCAGTTCTTC
CASSLGPGLAETGEQFF
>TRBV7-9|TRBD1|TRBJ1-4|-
TGTGCCAGCAGCCCGGGACAGGGGGCGCGGGAAAAACTGTTTTTT
CASSPGQGAREKLFF
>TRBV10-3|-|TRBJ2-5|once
TGTGCCATCAGTGAAGACGGAGCCCAAGAGACCCAGTACTTC
CAISEDGAQETQYF
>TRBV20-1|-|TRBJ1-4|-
TGCAGCGCGGGGGGGGAAAAACTGTTTTTT
CSAGGEKLFF
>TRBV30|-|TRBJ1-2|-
TGTGCCTGGAGTGTAGCCAGCCGCAACTATGGCTACACCTTC
CAWSVASRNYGYTF
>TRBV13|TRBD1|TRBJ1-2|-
TGTGCCAGCAGCTCCACCGGGACAGGGGCCGGCTACACCTTC
CASSSTGTGAGYTF
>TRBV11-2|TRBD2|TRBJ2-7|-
TGTGCCAGCAGCTCACGGGCGGGGGAGGGGTCCTACGAGCAGTACTTC
CASSSRAGEGSYEQYF
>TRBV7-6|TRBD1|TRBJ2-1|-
TGTGCCAGCAGCTACCCTAGGGACAGCAGCTCCTACAATGAGCAGTTCTTC
CASSYPRDSSSYNEQFF
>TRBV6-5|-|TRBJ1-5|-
TGTGCCAGCAGCCGCCAGTCGGCTAATCAGCCCCAGCATTTT
CASSRQSANQPQHF
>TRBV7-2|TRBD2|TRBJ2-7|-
TGTGCCAGCAGCTTAGGTGCGGGGGAGGAGCAGTACTTC
CASSLGAGEEQYF
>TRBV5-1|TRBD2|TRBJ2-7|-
TGCGCCAGCAGCGCGGGGGGGCTTAGCTACGAGCAGTACTTC
CASSAGGLSYEQYF
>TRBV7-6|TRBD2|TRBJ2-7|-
TGTGCCAGCAGCTTAGCGGCGGGAGTTTCTTACGAGCAGTACTTC
CASSLAAGVSYEQYF
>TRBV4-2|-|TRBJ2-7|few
TGTGCCAGCAGCTTAGTTTTCGGGGACGAGCAGTACTTC
CASSLVFGDEQYF
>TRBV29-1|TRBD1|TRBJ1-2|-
TGCAGCGTTGCCCGAGGTTTGGACAGGGGGCTTTGGGGCTACACCTTC
CSVARGLDRGLWGYTF
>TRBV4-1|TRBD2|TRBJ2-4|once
TGCGCCAGCAGCCCTCTAGCGGGAGGGCTGAACATTCAGTACTTC
CASSPLAGGLNIQYF
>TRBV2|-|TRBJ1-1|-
TGTGCCAGCAATTCCGGGCTAATGAACACTGAAGCTTTCTTT
CASNSGLMNTEAFF
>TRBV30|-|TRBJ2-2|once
TGTGCCGGAACTAAAAACACCGGGGAGCTGTTTTTT
CAGTKNTGELFF
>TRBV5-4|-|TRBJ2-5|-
TGTGCCAGCAGCTTGTACATCGGGTCCCAAGAGACCCAGTACTTC
CASSLYIGSQETQYF
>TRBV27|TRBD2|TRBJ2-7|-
TGTGCCAGACCCTCTAGCGGGAGTCGCGAGCAGTACTTC
CARPSSGSREQYF
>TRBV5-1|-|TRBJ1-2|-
TGCGCCAGCAGCCCGGGACGGAATAACTATGGCTACACCTTC
CASSPGRNNYGYTF
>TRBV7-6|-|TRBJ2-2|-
TGTGCCAGCAGCTTAAGCTCCAGGGAGAACACCGGGGAGCTGTTTTTT
CASSLSSRENTGELFF
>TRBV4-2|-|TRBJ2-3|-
TGTGCCAGCAGCCAAGAAAAAGGGCGGGGCCGCACAGATACGCAGTATTTT
CASSQEKGRGRTDTQYF
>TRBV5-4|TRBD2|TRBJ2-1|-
TGTGCCAGCAGTTTCGCCCGGACTAGCGGGAGTGGTGAGCAGTTCTTC
CASSFARTSGSGEQFF
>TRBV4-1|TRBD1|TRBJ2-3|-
TGCGCCAGCAGCCACTCCGGGACAGGGGCCACAGATACGCAGTATTTT
CASSHSGTGATDTQYF
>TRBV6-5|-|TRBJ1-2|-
TGTGCCAGCGTATCAGCCTATGGCTACACCTTC
CASVSAYGYTF
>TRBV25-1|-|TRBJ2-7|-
TGTGCCAGCAGTGACCCAGGGAGTTCCTACGAGCAGTACTTC
CASSDPGSSYEQYF